This T cell receptor beta chain stems from a study of blood T cell repertoires in COVID-19. Study-wide background: Nucleic acid was either cDNA or gDNA, and it came from T cells, B-cell-depleted T cells, or PBMCs.

The germline V gene has CDR1 SGHNT and CDR2 YYREEE (reference sequence). The CDR3 consists of 14 residues. The V gene lost 5 bases and the J gene lost 4 bases, with 15 bases spanning the gap. In the study's own analysis: Estimated nucleated cell counts came from reference gene primer amplification. Assay: immunoSEQ multiplex PCR; the TCRdb copy retains only in-frame clones and omits some. Clonal size and the V and J genes are those of that table, whereas D and trimming came from the DNA. The profile shows around 60,000 clones, 74% of them singletons. This sequence joins TRBV5-4 and TRBJ1-2, with a tentative D call TRBD1 (5 bases). Sequencing was performed on peripheral blood. The sequence came from a woman aged 80 or older with acute or convalescent COVID-19. This CDR3 is CASRPGGASYGYTF. The CDR3 DNA follows: TGTGCCAGCAGACCGGGGGGAGCCTCCTATGGCTACACCTTC.